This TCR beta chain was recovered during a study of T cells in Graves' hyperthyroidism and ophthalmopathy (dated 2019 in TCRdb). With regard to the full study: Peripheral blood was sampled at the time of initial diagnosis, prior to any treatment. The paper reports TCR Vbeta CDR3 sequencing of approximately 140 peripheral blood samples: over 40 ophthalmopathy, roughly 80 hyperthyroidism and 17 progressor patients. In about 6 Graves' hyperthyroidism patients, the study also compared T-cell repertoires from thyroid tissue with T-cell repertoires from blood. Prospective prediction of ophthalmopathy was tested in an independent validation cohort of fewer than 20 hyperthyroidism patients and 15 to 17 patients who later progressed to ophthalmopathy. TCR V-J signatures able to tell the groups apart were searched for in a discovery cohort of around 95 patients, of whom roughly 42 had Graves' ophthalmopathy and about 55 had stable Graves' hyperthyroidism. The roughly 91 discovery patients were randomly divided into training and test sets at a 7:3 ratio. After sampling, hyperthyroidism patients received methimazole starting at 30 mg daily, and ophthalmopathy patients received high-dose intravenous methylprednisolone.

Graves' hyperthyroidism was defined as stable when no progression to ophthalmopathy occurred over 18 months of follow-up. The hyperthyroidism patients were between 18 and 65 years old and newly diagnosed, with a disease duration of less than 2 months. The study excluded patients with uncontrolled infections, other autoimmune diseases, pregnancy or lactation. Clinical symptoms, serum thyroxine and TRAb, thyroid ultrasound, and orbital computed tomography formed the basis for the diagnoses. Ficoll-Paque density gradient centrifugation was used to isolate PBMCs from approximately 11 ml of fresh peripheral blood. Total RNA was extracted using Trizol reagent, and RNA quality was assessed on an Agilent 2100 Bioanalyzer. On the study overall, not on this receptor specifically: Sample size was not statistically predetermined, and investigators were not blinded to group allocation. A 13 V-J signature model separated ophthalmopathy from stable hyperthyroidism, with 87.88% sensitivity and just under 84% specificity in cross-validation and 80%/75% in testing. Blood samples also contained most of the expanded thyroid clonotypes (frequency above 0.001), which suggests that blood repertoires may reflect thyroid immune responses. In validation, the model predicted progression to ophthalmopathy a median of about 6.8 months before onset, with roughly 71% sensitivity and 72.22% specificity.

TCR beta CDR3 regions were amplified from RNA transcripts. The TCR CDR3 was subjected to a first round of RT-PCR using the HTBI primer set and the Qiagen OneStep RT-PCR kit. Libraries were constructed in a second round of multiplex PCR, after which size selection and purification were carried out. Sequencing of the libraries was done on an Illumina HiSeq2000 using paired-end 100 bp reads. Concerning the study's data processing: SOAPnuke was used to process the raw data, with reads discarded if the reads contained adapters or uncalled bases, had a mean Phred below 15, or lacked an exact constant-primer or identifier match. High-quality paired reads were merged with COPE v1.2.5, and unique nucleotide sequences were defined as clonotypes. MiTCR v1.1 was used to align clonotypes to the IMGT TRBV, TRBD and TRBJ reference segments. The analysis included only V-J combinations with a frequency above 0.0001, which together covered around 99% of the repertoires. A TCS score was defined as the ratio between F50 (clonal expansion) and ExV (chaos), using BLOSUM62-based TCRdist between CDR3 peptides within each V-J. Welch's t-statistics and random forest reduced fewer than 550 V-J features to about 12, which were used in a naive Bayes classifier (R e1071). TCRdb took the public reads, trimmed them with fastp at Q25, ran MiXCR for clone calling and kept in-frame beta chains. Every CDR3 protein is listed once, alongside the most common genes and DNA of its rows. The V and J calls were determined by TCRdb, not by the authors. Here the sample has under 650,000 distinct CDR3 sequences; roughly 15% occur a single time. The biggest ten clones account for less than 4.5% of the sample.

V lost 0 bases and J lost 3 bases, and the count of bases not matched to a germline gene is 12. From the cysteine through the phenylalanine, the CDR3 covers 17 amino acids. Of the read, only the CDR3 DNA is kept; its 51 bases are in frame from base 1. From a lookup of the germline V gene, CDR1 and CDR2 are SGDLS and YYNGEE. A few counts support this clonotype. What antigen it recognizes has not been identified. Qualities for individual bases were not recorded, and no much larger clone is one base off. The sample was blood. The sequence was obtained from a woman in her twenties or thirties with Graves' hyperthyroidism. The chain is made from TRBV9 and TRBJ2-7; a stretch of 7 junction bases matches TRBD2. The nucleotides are TGTGCCAGCAGCGTAGACCCTAGCGTAACGGGGGGCTACGAGCAGTACTTC. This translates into CASSVDPSVTGGYEQYF.